A single sample is the source of the 11 T cell receptor beta chains below, sequenced in a study of glioma-infiltrating T cells. Using RNA template, CDR3s of TCR alpha and beta were amplified with iRepertoire arm-PCR. TCRdb reprocessed the multiplex PCR reads with MiXCR, giving one entry per CDR3 protein. The table shows about 10,000 distinct CDR3 sequences, with under 65% occurring only once. The sample comprised glioma tissue, nonneoplastic brain tissue, or PBMCs (not recorded which). Every receptor here comes from a human donor with low-grade glioma or glioblastoma, undergoing nonglioma brain surgery, or in good health (not recorded which).

As for this clonotype: Relative to the germline gene, one junction end is altered; a read error may explain this. V gene TRBV20-1 combines with J gene TRBJ1-5; perhaps TRBD1 as D (5 bases). The CDR3 consists of 15 residues. CDR1 is DFQATT and CDR2 is SNEGSKA in the germline V gene (reference sequence). The CDR3 here is CGVAGGVGINQPQHF. The CDR3 DNA reads as TGCGGCGTTGCGGGGGGAGTAGGGATTAATCAGCCCCAGCACTTT.

This clonotype was detected ten times or more. A clone one base away is much larger, so this may be a read error. The chain has TRBV18 and TRBJ2-7; D is undetermined. Germline values: CDR1 KGHSH, CDR2 LQKENI. The CDR3 has 13 amino acids. The germline V and J ends were trimmed by 4 bases and 6 bases, with 13 bases remaining between them. The CDR3 DNA reads as TGTGCCAGCTCACGTGGGGTACCCTGCGAGCAGTACTTC. Protein sequence: CASSRGVPCEQYF.

This clonotype showed up just once. This is likely a read error, given that the CDR3 carries no conserved phenylalanine or tryptophan at its end. V usage is TRBV6-2 or TRBV6-3 and J usage is TRBJ2-1; TRBD1 might be the D (6 bases). Germline V gives CDR1 MNHEY, CDR2 SVGEGT. V was shortened by 2 bases and J by 10 bases, with 18 bases between the two germline ends. The CDR3 has 15 residues. As DNA, the CDR3 is TGTGCCAGCAGTTACGCAGAAAGGACAGTAAGCGAGCAGTTCCTC. Translated: CASSYAERTVSEQFL.

This clonotype was counted at least ten times. A much larger clone sits a single nucleotide away, making a read error possible. The CDR3 loop reads CSARDQGVSSYEQYF. CDR3 sequence (DNA): TGCAGTGCTAGAGATCAAGGGGTTAGCTCCTACGAGCAGTACTTC. This chain connects TRBV20-1 to TRBJ2-7, with D perhaps matching TRBD1 (5 bases). The CDR3 consists of 15 residues. Between the trimmed V and J ends, which lost 0 bases and 0 bases, there was a span of 12 bases. The germline V gene has CDR1 DFQATT and CDR2 SNEGSKA (reference sequence).

This rearrangement joins TRBV24-1 to TRBJ2-7, with a weak D call TRBD2 (6 bases). This CDR3 is built from 16 residues. V was cut by 9 bases and J by 3 bases, with 23 bases left in between. CDR1 and CDR2 from the germline V gene are KGHDR and SFDVKD. Here the CDR3 reads CATSDAGSSSYYEQYF. The CDR3 nucleotides are TGTGCCACCTCCGATGCGGGGTCCAGCTCCTACTACGAGCAGTACTTC.

Within the sample, this clonotype is medium-sized. The chain uses TRBV28 and TRBJ2-7; 10 bases are shared with TRBD2. After removal of 4 bases from V and 2 bases from J, the junction contained 2 bases not matched to a gene. The CDR3 consists of 14 residues. Germline lookup yields CDR1 MDHEN and CDR2 SYDVKM. CDR3 nucleotides: TGTGCCAGCAGTTCTAGCGGGAGTCCCTACGAGCAGTACTTC. This translates into CASSSSGSPYEQYF.

About this clonotype: The germline gene is not matched at one end of the junction; a read error may be the cause. This sequence joins TRBV11-2 and TRBJ1-4, with D tentatively TRBD1 (6 bases). CDR3 length: 17 amino acids. Germline CDR1 and CDR2: SGHAT and FQNNGV. This CDR3 reads CASSPEGGSATNKKLFF. In nucleotides, the CDR3 is TGTGCCAGCAGCCCTGAGGGGGGGAGCGCGACTAATAAAAAACTGTTTTTT.

This clonotype was observed many times. The chain has TRBV19 and TRBJ2-1; D unclear. The CDR3 spans 16 residues. V shed 3 bases and J shed 3 bases, with 15 bases lying between them. CDR1 is LNHDA, CDR2 SQIVND, per germline (reference sequence). The CDR3 nucleotides are TGTGCCAGTAGTATTTTGGGCAGCTCGATCTACAATGAGCAGTTCTTC. Encoded protein: CASSILGSSIYNEQFF.

This clonotype was seen repeatedly, ten times or more. DNA of the CDR3: TGTGCCAGCAAAAATAGGGACAGCAACTCCTACGAGCAGTACTTC. Its protein is CASKNRDSNSYEQYF. The chain is built from TRBV5-4 and TRBJ2-7, with 7 bases aligning to TRBD1. The germline V gene has CDR1 SGHNT and CDR2 YYREEE (reference sequence). CDR3 size: 15 residues. V lost 6 bases to trimming and J lost 0 bases; unmatched junction nucleotides: 9.

The chain combines TRBV29-1 with TRBJ2-3; no clear D gene. The germline gives CDR1 SQVTM, CDR2 ANQGSEA. V dropped 5 bases and J dropped 0 bases, with 12 bases sitting between them. The CDR3 loop spans 14 amino acids. The CDR3 sequence: CSVYARYSTDTQYF. The CDR3, as DNA: TGCAGCGTTTACGCCAGGTATAGCACAGATACGCAGTATTTT.

CDR3 DNA: TGTGCCAGCACGACTAGCGGGAAGAGGGATGAGCAGTTCTTC. It codes for CASTTSGKRDEQFF. V is TRBV2 and J is TRBJ2-1; 11 bases fit TRBD2. The V segment lost 7 bases and the J segment 8 bases; nucleotides outside the gene matches: 7. Germline V gene lookup returns CDR1 SNHLY and CDR2 FYNNEI. The CDR3 totals 14 residues.